The TCR beta chain described here comes from a study of cytomegalovirus exposure and HLA in healthy donors. Study observations and caveats: The authors later linked a missense DCLRE1C variant to TCR beta V- and J-gene trimming. Evidence from a later analysis indicated that most CMV-associated TCR beta chains looked HLA-restricted.

As to this clone: Its antigen remains unidentified.

V trimming: 5 bases; J trimming: 10 bases; junction bases outside the gene matches: 10. This CDR3 has 15 amino acids. CDR1 is SGHTA and CDR2 is FQGTGA in the germline V gene. The PCR made use of 60 Vbeta and 13 Jbeta primers. TCRdb's copy holds only in-frame clones and misses some; the assay was immunoSEQ multiplex PCR. The table includes roughly 56,000 clones, roughly 86% detected once. The receptor's source is a young man in good health and CMV-seronegative. The chain uses TRBV7-3 and TRBJ2-1; 11 nucleotides match TRBD2. The sequencing input was PBMCs. The chain's CDR3 is CASSPLAGGPMEQFF. The CDR3 DNA reads as TGTGCCAGCAGCCCGTTAGCGGGGGGGCCAATGGAGCAGTTCTTC.